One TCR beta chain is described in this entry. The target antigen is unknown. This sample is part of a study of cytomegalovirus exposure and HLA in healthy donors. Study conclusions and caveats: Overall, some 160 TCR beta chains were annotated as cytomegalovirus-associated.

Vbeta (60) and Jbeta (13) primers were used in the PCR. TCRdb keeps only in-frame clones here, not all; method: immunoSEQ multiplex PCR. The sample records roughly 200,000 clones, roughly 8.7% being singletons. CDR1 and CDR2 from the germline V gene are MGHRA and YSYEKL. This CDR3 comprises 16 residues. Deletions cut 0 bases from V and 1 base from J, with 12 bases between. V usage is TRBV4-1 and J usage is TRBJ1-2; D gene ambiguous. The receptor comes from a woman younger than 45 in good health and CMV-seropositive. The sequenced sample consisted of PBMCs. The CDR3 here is CASSQDTRAFNYGYTF. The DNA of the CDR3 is TGCGCCAGCAGCCAAGATACGCGGGCTTTTAACTATGGCTACACCTTC.